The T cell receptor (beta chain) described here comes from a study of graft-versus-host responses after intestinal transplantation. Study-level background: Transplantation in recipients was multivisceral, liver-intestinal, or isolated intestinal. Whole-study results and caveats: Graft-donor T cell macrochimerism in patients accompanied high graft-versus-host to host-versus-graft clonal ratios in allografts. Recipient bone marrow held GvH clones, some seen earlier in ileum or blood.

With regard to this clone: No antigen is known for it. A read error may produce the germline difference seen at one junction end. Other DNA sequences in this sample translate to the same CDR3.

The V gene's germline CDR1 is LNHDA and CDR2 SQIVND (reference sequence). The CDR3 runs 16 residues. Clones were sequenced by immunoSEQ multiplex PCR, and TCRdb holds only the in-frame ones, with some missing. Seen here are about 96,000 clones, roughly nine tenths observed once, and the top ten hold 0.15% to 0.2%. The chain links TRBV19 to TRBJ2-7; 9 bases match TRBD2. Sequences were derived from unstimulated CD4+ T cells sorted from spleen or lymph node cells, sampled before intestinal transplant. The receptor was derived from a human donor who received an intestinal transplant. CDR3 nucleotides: TGTGCCAGTAGCATAGCCGGGACTAGCATCACCTACGAGCAGTACTTC. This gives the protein CASSIAGTSITYEQYF.